Presented here are 21 T cell receptor beta chains from one specimen sequenced in a study of blood T cell repertoires in COVID-19. Measured with immunoSEQ multiplex PCR; TCRdb has only the in-frame clones, and not every one. This sample yields over 150,000 clones, of which 70% to 80% are seen a single time; roughly a sixth belongs to the top ten. Sequencing was carried out using PBMCs or T cells enriched from blood (not recorded which). The receptor set was obtained from a woman aged 50 to 60 who had recovered from COVID-19.

This clone was observed once. This rearrangement joins TRBV3-1 (or the pseudogene TRBV3-2) to TRBJ2-7; 8 nucleotides match TRBD1. Germline CDR1 is LGHDT and CDR2 is YNNKEL (reference sequence). This CDR3 spans 15 amino acids. Trimming cost V 4 bases and J 0 bases; bases outside gene matches: 5. CDR3 residues: CASSRAGQASYEQYF. CDR3 DNA sequence: TGTGCCAGCAGCCGCGCGGGACAGGCCTCCTACGAGCAGTACTTC.

The V call is TRBV25-1, the J call TRBJ2-5; maybe TRBD1 (7 bases). V lost 3 bases, J lost 0 bases, and 11 bases lay in between. The CDR3 is made up of 15 amino acids. Germline values: CDR1 MGHDK, CDR2 SYGVNS. The CDR3 coding sequence is TGTGCCAGCAGTGATGACAGGGACTACCAAGAGACCCAGTACTTC. Protein sequence: CASSDDRDYQETQYF.

This clone was seen a handful of times. This chain links TRBV5-6 with TRBJ1-5; tentatively, D is TRBD1 (5 bases). Germline lookup yields CDR1 SGHDT and CDR2 YYEEEE. This CDR3 is built from 15 residues. The V gene lost 4 bases and the J gene lost 6 bases, with 17 bases spanning the gap. This CDR3 is CASSPGPGVVQPQHF. CDR3 nucleotide sequence: TGTGCCAGCAGCCCAGGGCCGGGGGTCGTTCAGCCCCAGCATTTT.

The CDR3 DNA reads as TGTGCCAGCAGCCCTGGGGCAGGGACCTACGAGCAGTACTTC. Its protein product is CASSPGAGTYEQYF. V usage is TRBV7-3 and J usage is TRBJ2-7; TRBD1 might be the D (5 bases). The CDR3 is made up of 14 amino acids. The germline gives CDR1 SGHTA, CDR2 FQGTGA. V gave up 5 bases and J gave up 2 bases, with 13 bases separating them. The variable domain in full, completed from reference TRBV7-3 and TRBJ2-7, reads GAGVSQTPSNKVTEKGKYVELRCDPISGHTALYWYRQSLGQGPEFLIYFQGTGAADDSGLPNDRFFAVRPEGSVSTLKIQRTERGDSAVYLCASSPGAGTYEQYFGPGTRLTVT.

The CDR3 sequence is CASSLVGYEQYF. The CDR3 DNA is TGTGCCAGCAGCTTAGTCGGGTACGAGCAGTACTTC. The J gene is TRBJ2-7, the V gene TRBV7-2; no firm D call. The CDR3 consists of 12 residues. With 1 base removed from V and 4 bases from J, the gap between germline ends came to 5 bases. From germline, CDR1 is SGHTA and CDR2 FQGNSA.

The chain has TRBV3-1 (or the pseudogene TRBV3-2) and TRBJ2-3; 10 bases map to TRBD2. The germline V gene has CDR1 LGHDT and CDR2 YNNKEL (reference sequence). With V trimmed by 4 bases and J by 1 base, 2 bases remained unmatched. The CDR3 spans 15 residues. In DNA form, the CDR3 reads TGTGCCAGCAGCCCCGGGACTAGCGGCACAGATACGCAGTATTTT. As protein: CASSPGTSGTDTQYF.

The chain carries TRBV28 and TRBJ2-7, with TRBD2 matching over 11 bases. The CDR3 contains 14 residues. Germline assignment: CDR1 MDHEN and CDR2 SYDVKM. Germline trimming cut 6 bases from V and 3 bases from J; bases unmatched to any gene: 4. In nucleotides, the CDR3 is TGTGCCAGCAGAGGACTAGCGGGTTACTACGAGCAGTACTTC. Amino acid sequence: CASRGLAGYYEQYF. The full variable domain, rest sourced from reference TRBV28 and TRBJ2-7, is DVKVTQSSRYLVKRTGEKVFLECVQDMDHENMFWYRQDPGLGLRLIYFSYDVKMKEKGDIPEGYSVSREKKERFSLILESASTNQTSMYLCASRGLAGYYEQYFGPGTRLTVT.

The V gene is TRBV28, the J gene TRBJ1-5; perhaps TRBD1 as D (5 bases). Germline CDR1 and CDR2: MDHEN and SYDVKM. The germline V and J ends were trimmed by 2 bases and 2 bases, with 10 bases remaining between them. This CDR3 region has 15 residues. For the CDR3, the DNA is TGTGCCAGCAGTTTAATGGTCAGGGGCAATCAGCCCCAGCATTTT. It yields the protein CASSLMVRGNQPQHF.

This chain uses TRBV2 with TRBJ1-5, with D hard to call. CDR1 and CDR2 (germline): SNHLY, FYNNEI. V was cut by 6 bases and J by 7 bases, with 13 bases left in between. The CDR3 length is 13 residues. The CDR3 protein is CASSVQIRQPQHF. The CDR3 region has the DNA TGTGCCAGCAGCGTACAGATTCGCCAGCCCCAGCATTTT.

Notes on this clone: At one of its ends the junction is not consistent with the germline gene, which may arise from a read error. CDR3 loop: CASSQGVGMTSGRVF. In nucleotides, the CDR3 is TGTGCCAGCAGCCAAGGGGTGGGGATGACTAGCGGGAGGGTCTTC. The chain carries TRBV3-1 (or the pseudogene TRBV3-2) and TRBJ2-1; 14 bases map to TRBD2. Germline assignment: CDR1 LGHDT and CDR2 YNNKEL (reference sequence). The CDR3 is 15 amino acids.

The chain has TRBV6-5 and TRBJ1-2, with TRBD1 matching over 7 bases. CDR1 is MNHEY and CDR2 is SVGAGI in the germline V gene. V trimming: 0 bases; J trimming: 0 bases; junction bases outside the gene matches: 4. This CDR3 contains 16 residues. The CDR3 coding sequence is TGTGCCAGCAGTTACTCAGACAGGGTAGCTAACTATGGCTACACCTTC. Protein: CASSYSDRVANYGYTF.

The rearrangement joins TRBV12-3 or TRBV12-4 to TRBJ2-7; D possibly corresponds to TRBD1 (5 bases). V was pared by 2 bases and J by 2 bases, with 7 bases between. The length of the CDR3 is 13 residues. CDR3 coding DNA: TGTGCCAGCAGTTTATCAGGGACCTACGAGCAGTACTTC. Residues: CASSLSGTYEQYF.

The chain joins TRBV30 to TRBJ2-1; 9 bases match TRBD1. The length of the CDR3 is 14 residues. V was clipped by 4 bases and J by 5 bases; unmatched bases: 6. Germline CDR1 and CDR2: GTSNPN and SVGIG (reference sequence). The CDR3 region is CAWKGQGFNNEQFF. CDR3 DNA sequence: TGTGCCTGGAAAGGACAGGGGTTTAACAATGAGCAGTTCTTC.

The chain has TRBV19 and TRBJ2-5, with D possibly TRBD2 on 5 matching bases. The CDR3 length is 15 residues. Per the germline V gene, CDR1 is LNHDA and CDR2 is SQIVND (reference sequence). The ends were cut back, 4 bases at V and 4 bases at J, with 16 bases in the middle. DNA of the CDR3: TGTGCCAGTAGTAAACGGGAAATTGCAGGAGAGACCCAGTACTTC. Translated: CASSKREIAGETQYF.

This clone has a handful of counts. DNA of the CDR3: TGTGCCAGCAGCTTAACAGGGTTCCAAGAGACCCAGTACTTC. Protein sequence: CASSLTGFQETQYF. The chain recombines TRBV9 with TRBJ2-5; D is possibly TRBD1 (6 bases). Germline V gene lookup returns CDR1 SGDLS and CDR2 YYNGEE. This CDR3 is built from 14 residues. Deletions cut 4 bases from V and 1 base from J, with 11 bases between.

This clone was counted between two and nine times. The rearrangement joins TRBV29-1 to TRBJ2-7, with D possibly matching TRBD2 (6 bases). The CDR3 is 14 residues long. V shed 6 bases and J shed 2 bases, with 17 bases lying between them. CDR1 and CDR2 (germline): SQVTM, ANQGSEA. The CDR3 reads CSVMRDAGTYEQYF. The CDR3 nucleotides read TGCAGCGTAATGCGGGACGCGGGAACCTACGAGCAGTACTTC.

The chain carries TRBV5-1 and TRBJ1-4; 7 bases align to TRBD1. In germline, CDR1 is SGHRS, CDR2 YFSETQ. V dropped 2 bases and J dropped 3; count of bases not matched to a gene: 7. The CDR3 spans 16 residues. The CDR3 protein is CASSLGQGVANEKLFF. The CDR3 region has the DNA TGCGCCAGCAGCTTAGGCCAGGGGGTAGCTAATGAAAAACTGTTTTTT.

The table lists this clone with a few counts. The chain combines TRBV27 with TRBJ1-2; TRBD1 agrees at 11 bases. CDR1 is MNHEY and CDR2 is SMNVEV in the germline V gene (reference sequence). After removal of 8 bases from V and 4 bases from J, the junction contained 9 bases not matched to a gene. CDR3 length: 15 amino acids. CDR3: CASGWTGGAGYGYTF. The CDR3 region has the DNA TGTGCCAGCGGTTGGACAGGGGGCGCGGGCTATGGCTACACCTTC.

The V call is TRBV25-1, the J call TRBJ2-1, with a possible D match to TRBD1 (6 bases). In germline, CDR1 is MGHDK, CDR2 SYGVNS. V was pared by 3 bases and J by 7 bases, with 10 bases between. The CDR3 has 13 residues. CDR3 loop: CASSEPGANEQFF. The CDR3 coding sequence is TGTGCCAGCAGTGAGCCAGGGGCAAATGAGCAGTTCTTC. Complete variable domain (other parts from reference TRBV25-1 and TRBJ2-1): EADIYQTPRYLVIGTGKKITLECSQTMGHDKMYWYQQDPGMELHLIHYSYGVNSTEKGDLSSESTVSRIRTEHFPLTLESARPSHTSQYLCASSEPGANEQFFGPGTRLTVL.

The chain uses TRBV29-1 and TRBJ2-5; TRBD1 matches at 8 bases. CDR1 is SQVTM and CDR2 is ANQGSEA in the germline V gene. V trimming: 8 bases; J trimming: 2 bases; junction bases outside the gene matches: 10. The CDR3 loop spans 14 amino acids. CDR3 nucleotides: TGCAGCTCGTCGGGCCAGGGGGCACAAGAGACCCAGTACTTC. This translates into CSSSGQGAQETQYF.

The J gene is TRBJ1-5, the V gene TRBV6-1; D perhaps matches TRBD1 (5 bases). The V end was cut by 5 bases, the J end by 6 bases, with 17 bases between. Germline V gives CDR1 MNHNS, CDR2 SASEGT. This CDR3 comprises 15 residues. The CDR3 loop reads CASSSTQGLLQPQHF. In nucleotides, the CDR3 is TGTGCCAGCAGTTCAACCCAGGGCCTCCTTCAGCCCCAGCATTTT.